The source of this TCR beta chain is a study of CD8 T cells in Susac syndrome. The CDR3 covers 18 residues. V was clipped by 4 bases and J by 0 bases; unmatched bases: 7. The V gene's germline CDR1 is SGHNT and CDR2 YYREEE (reference sequence). Sequencing of TCR beta was carried out in blood CD8+ and CD4+ T cells. For this clonotype: Its matching antigen is unknown.

Whole-study results and caveats: When the CD4+ T cell repertoires of patients with Susac syndrome were examined, they did not show any clonal expansion.

RNA in amounts of about 0.5 to 1 ug was reverse transcribed with random hexamers. immunoSEQ multiplex PCR amplified TCR beta CDR3 across 54 Vbeta, 13 Jbeta. In TCRdb, the immunoSEQ multiplex PCR reads were re-called with MiXCR into one record per CDR3 protein. This table holds 200,000 or so distinct CDR3 sequences, approximately 96% found once. The rearrangement uses TRBV5-4 and TRBJ2-1, with 13 bases matching TRBD2. The sequence derives from a human donor with Susac syndrome. Sample: CD4+ T cells from PBMCs. DNA of the CDR3: TGTGCCAGCAGCCCCACTAGCGGGGGGGCATACTCCTACAATGAGCAGTTCTTC. It encodes CASSPTSGGAYSYNEQFF.